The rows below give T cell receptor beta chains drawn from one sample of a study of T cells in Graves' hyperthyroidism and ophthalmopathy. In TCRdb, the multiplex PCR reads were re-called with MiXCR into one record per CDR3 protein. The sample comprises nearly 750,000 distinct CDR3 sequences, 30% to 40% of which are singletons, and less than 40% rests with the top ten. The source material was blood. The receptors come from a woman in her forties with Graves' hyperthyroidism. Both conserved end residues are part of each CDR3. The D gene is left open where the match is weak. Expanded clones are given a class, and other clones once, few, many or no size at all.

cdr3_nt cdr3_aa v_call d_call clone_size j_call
TGCAGTGCGGCGTGGACAGGGGCGCAGGGACGGCAGTACTTC CSAAWTGAQGRQYF TRBV20-1 TRBD1 . TRBJ2-7
TGTGCCAGCAGCTTATCGGGAGGGAAGGGCACTGAAGCTTTCTTT CASSLSGGKGTEAFF TRBV7-6 . many TRBJ1-1
TGTGCCAGCAGTTCCTACCCCTACGAGCAGTACTTC CASSSYPYEQYF TRBV28 . few TRBJ2-7
TGTGCCGACCTCACAGGGGCTAATTCACCCCTCCACTTT CADLTGANSPLHF TRBV7-2 TRBD1 . TRBJ1-6
TGTGCCACCCGACTAGCGGGAGGCTACGAGCAGTACTTC CATRLAGGYEQYF TRBV6-5 TRBD2 few TRBJ2-7
TGTGCCAGCAGCGTAGACCCGGGGAACACCATATATTTT CASSVDPGNTIYF TRBV9 . . TRBJ1-3
TGTGCCACCCTAACGGGACAGGACACAGATACGCAGTATTTT CATLTGQDTDTQYF TRBV10-3 TRBD1 . TRBJ2-3
TGTGCCACCAGTGAGCCCGGGACTGCGATGTGGGGCTACACCTTC CATSEPGTAMWGYTF TRBV24-1 . many TRBJ1-2
TGTGCCAGCAGCCCCCGGACTAGCCAAGAGACCCAGTACTTC CASSPRTSQETQYF TRBV7-8 TRBD2 many TRBJ2-5
TGTGCCAGCAGCTTACCGACAGGGGGCGATTTGACACCCCTCCACTTT CASSLPTGGDLTPLHF TRBV7-9 TRBD1 many TRBJ1-6
TGTGCCAGCAGTGAATGGGGGGAGGCGGGCGCCTATGGCTACACCTTC CASSEWGEAGAYGYTF TRBV25-1 . many TRBJ1-2
TGTGCCAGCAGTGAACAGGGGATCAACACCGGGGAGCTGTTTTTT CASSEQGINTGELFF TRBV6-1 . . TRBJ2-2
TGTGCCATCAGTGAGTCGTCTGAGCCCGGATGGGGAAAACTGTTTTTT CAISESSEPGWGKLFF TRBV10-3 . many TRBJ1-4
TGTGCCAGCAGCCGGGGACTAGCGGGAGAGTCGGAGACCCAGTACTTC CASSRGLAGESETQYF TRBV11-2 TRBD2 many TRBJ2-5
TGTGCCATCAGTGCCCTGGACAGCTACGAGCAGTACTTC CAISALDSYEQYF TRBV10-3 . . TRBJ2-7